These 27 T cell receptor beta chains originate from one sample sequenced in a study of T-cell reconstitution after alpha-beta-depleted transplantation in children. Study observations and caveats: Most T-cell counts and diversity one year after the transplant came from T cells that were newly produced.

For these TCRs, the target antigens are not known. The authors prepared the TCRbeta library with unique molecular identifiers. TCRdb called the PCR reads again in MiXCR, with one record for every CDR3 protein. The table includes fewer than 350,000 distinct CDR3 sequences, just over 7.5% detected once. The source was peripheral blood, collected 360 days after TCRalphabeta/CD19-depleted stem cell transplant. The source of these receptors is a female patient aged 2-15 years who had a stem cell transplant for Fanconi anemia, so the T cells may come from the graft donor.

This chain joins TRBV18 and TRBJ1-3, with TRBD1 identical over 7 bases. V shed 5 bases and J 0 bases; nucleotides not matched to a gene: 7. The CDR3 contains 16 residues. In germline, CDR1 is KGHSH, CDR2 LQKENI. The CDR3 reads CASSTGQPDSGNTIYF. The CDR3 DNA sequence: TGTGCCAGCTCAACGGGACAGCCCGACTCTGGAAACACCATATATTTT.

The table lists this clonotype with a few counts. The chain links TRBV29-1 to TRBJ1-3; a possible D gene is TRBD1 (6 bases). The ends were cut back, 6 bases at V and 3 bases at J, with 12 bases in the middle. Germline loops: CDR1 SQVTM, CDR2 ANQGSEA. The CDR3 totals 13 residues. DNA for the CDR3: TGCAGCGTCTTACAGGGAGTTGGAAACACCATATATTTT. The encoded protein is CSVLQGVGNTIYF.

This clonotype was recorded many times. The rearrangement joins TRBV7-9 to TRBJ1-6; 9 nucleotides line up with TRBD1. CDR3 length equals 17 residues. J was trimmed by 2 bases and V by 4 bases; bases with no gene match: 6. Germline-derived CDR1 and CDR2 are SEHNR and FQNEAQ (reference sequence). The CDR3 DNA reads TGTGCCAGCAGCTACATACAGGGGGCGACCTATAATTCACCCCTCCACTTT. It yields the protein CASSYIQGATYNSPLHF. The full variable domain, with the rest looked up from reference TRBV7-9 and TRBJ1-6, is DTGVSQNPRHKITKRGQNVTFRCDPISEHNRLYWYRQTLGQGPEFLTYFQNEAQLEKSRLLSDRFSAERPKGSFSTLEIQRTEQGDSAMYLCASSYIQGATYNSPLHFGNGTRLTVT.

This clonotype was seen many times. The gene calls are TRBV24-1 and TRBJ2-3; no clear D gene. Germline V lookup: CDR1 KGHDR, CDR2 SFDVKD. Trimming pared 1 base from V and 7 bases from J, leaving 11 bases between. The CDR3 contains 14 residues. Here the CDR3 reads CATSDFGPVNTQYF. The DNA for the CDR3 is TGTGCCACCAGTGATTTTGGTCCCGTGAATACGCAGTATTTT.

This clonotype occurred many times. The chain carries TRBV9 and TRBJ2-1; TRBD2 aligns across 9 bases. Looked up from germline, CDR1 is SGDLS and CDR2 is YYNGEE. The CDR3 runs 15 residues. With V trimmed by 5 bases and J by 6 bases, 9 bases remained unmatched. The DNA of the CDR3 is TGTGCCAGCAGAAGGGCTAGCGGGGTAAGCAATGAGCAGTTCTTC. Translation gives CASRRASGVSNEQFF.

This clonotype was found many times. The V and J genes are TRBV29-1 and TRBJ2-2; tentative D call: TRBD1 (6 bases). The CDR3 loop spans 13 amino acids. V was clipped by 6 bases and J by 2 bases, with 10 bases between them. Germline lookup yields CDR1 SQVTM and CDR2 ANQGSEA. CDR3: CSVRTDNTGELFF. The DNA of the CDR3 is TGCAGCGTGCGGACAGACAACACCGGGGAGCTGTTTTTT.

This clonotype occurred many times. V gene TRBV6-1 combines with J gene TRBJ2-5; D is possibly TRBD1 (5 bases). The CDR3 is 14 residues long. Trimming stripped 6 bases from V and 4 bases from J, with 15 bases between. Germline V gene lookup returns CDR1 MNHNS and CDR2 SASEGT. CDR3 DNA sequence: TGTGCCAGCAGCAGGGATTTGGAGAGAGAGACCCAGTACTTC. Protein product: CASSRDLERETQYF.

There are many counts of this clonotype. In DNA, the CDR3 is TGTGCCAGCAGGAGGTCGGGACGGAACTATGGCTACACCTTC. Translated, it gives CASRRSGRNYGYTF. The gene calls are TRBV7-9 and TRBJ1-2, with a possible D match to TRBD1 (5 bases). Deletions cut 6 bases from V and 2 bases from J, with 13 bases between. From germline, CDR1 is SEHNR and CDR2 FQNEAQ (reference sequence). The CDR3 is made up of 14 amino acids.

This clonotype was seen ten or more times. The rearrangement links TRBV7-9 to TRBJ2-1, with 7 positions matching TRBD1. Germline V CDR1 and CDR2: SEHNR, FQNEAQ (reference sequence). Trimming cost V 2 bases and J 7 bases; bases outside gene matches: 11. The length of the CDR3 is 16 residues. Written as DNA, the CDR3 is TGTGCCAGCAGCTTACTATCAGGCAACAGGGGTAATGAGCAGTTCTTC. It is translated as CASSLLSGNRGNEQFF.

This clonotype was detected ten times or more. The gene calls are TRBV27 and TRBJ2-5; D might be TRBD2 (6 bases). V lost 4 bases, J lost 2 bases, and 20 bases lay in between. From germline, CDR1 is MNHEY and CDR2 SMNVEV (reference sequence). The CDR3 runs to 17 residues. In DNA form, the CDR3 reads TGTGCCAGCAGTTCCGGGACTTCAGATTCCAAACAAGAGACCCAGTACTTC. Translated, it gives CASSSGTSDSKQETQYF.

This clonotype has only a few counts. This sequence joins TRBV14 and TRBJ2-1; 10 bases agree with TRBD2. V shed 4 bases and J 1 base; nucleotides not matched to a gene: 10. The CDR3 consists of 18 residues. Germline values: CDR1 SGHDN, CDR2 FVKESK. The CDR3 region is CASSPTLTSGVSYNEQFF. DNA for the CDR3: TGTGCCAGCAGCCCAACCCTAACTAGCGGGGTATCCTACAATGAGCAGTTCTTC.

This clonotype was found many times. The V call is TRBV5-1, the J call TRBJ2-6, with D unclear. V shed 7 bases and J shed 4 bases, with 12 bases lying between them. The CDR3 length is 14 residues. From germline, CDR1 is SGHRS and CDR2 YFSETQ. In nucleotides, the CDR3 is TGCGCCAGCGCCGGGCAAGTAGGGGCCAACGTCCTGACTTTC. This sequence encodes CASAGQVGANVLTF. The full variable domain, rest sourced from reference TRBV5-1 and TRBJ2-6, is KAGVTQTPRYLIKTRGQQVTLSCSPISGHRSVSWYQQTPGQGLQFLFEYFSETQRNKGNFPGRFSGRQFSNSRSEMNVSTLELGDSALYLCASAGQVGANVLTFGAGSRLTVL.

In its sample, this clonotype was seen a few times. V gene TRBV19 combines with J gene TRBJ1-1; D gene unclear. V was trimmed by 1 base and J by 8 bases, leaving 17 bases between them. In germline, CDR1 is LNHDA, CDR2 SQIVND (reference sequence). The CDR3 spans 15 residues. The DNA for the CDR3 is TGTGCCAGTAGTATAGTCCACGGAGGGTTCGGCGAAGCTTTCTTT. This gives the protein CASSIVHGGFGEAFF.

This clonotype was detected ten times or more. This chain connects TRBV20-1 to TRBJ2-1; D uncertain. The CDR3 is made up of 13 amino acids. The germline V gene encodes CDR1 DFQATT and CDR2 SNEGSKA (reference sequence). V dropped 3 bases and J dropped 10 bases, with 16 bases sitting between them. In DNA form, the CDR3 reads TGCAGTGCTAGGCCGGCGACTGGAGAAGAGCAGTTCTTC. Amino acid sequence: CSARPATGEEQFF.

This clonotype has ten or more counts. This sequence joins TRBV20-1 and TRBJ1-6; D call uncertain. The V and J ends lost 3 bases and 9 bases respectively, with 15 bases between them. This CDR3 contains 14 residues. Germline V CDR1 and CDR2: DFQATT, SNEGSKA (reference sequence). DNA for the CDR3: TGCAGTGCTAGTCCGGAGTTCCGGGCTTCACCCCTCCACTTT. Its protein product is CSASPEFRASPLHF.

This clonotype was observed many times. The chain joins TRBV5-1 to TRBJ1-1, with D unclear. Germline V gene sequence: CDR1 SGHRS, CDR2 YFSETQ. V gave up 1 base and J gave up 7 bases, with 8 bases separating them. The CDR3 runs 12 residues. The CDR3 loop reads CASSLWGNEAFF. Written as DNA, the CDR3 is TGCGCCAGCAGCTTGTGGGGAAATGAAGCTTTCTTT.

There are many counts of this clonotype. The chain combines TRBV9 with TRBJ2-3; no clear D gene. Trimming removed 4 bases at V and 1 base at J, with 10 bases between. The CDR3 is 14 residues long. CDR1 and CDR2 (germline): SGDLS, YYNGEE. The CDR3 protein is CASSTPPGTDTQYF. CDR3 in DNA: TGTGCCAGCAGCACCCCGCCGGGCACAGATACGCAGTATTTT.

The sample holds a few counts of this clonotype. The rearrangement uses TRBV7-6 and TRBJ1-1; possible D gene TRBD1, 5 bases. The CDR3 sequence is 16 residues long. V was trimmed by 2 bases and J by 0 bases, leaving 13 bases between them. The germline V gene has CDR1 SGHVS and CDR2 FNYEAQ. The CDR3, as DNA: TGTGCCAGCAGCTTACCGCCCCAGGGCATGAACACTGAAGCTTTCTTT. It codes for CASSLPPQGMNTEAFF.

The sample holds many counts of this clonotype. V and J are TRBV5-1 and TRBJ2-2; D remains unclear. Germline CDR1 is SGHRS and CDR2 is YFSETQ. Trimming shortened V by 4 bases and J by 4 bases, and 11 bases separated the two germline ends. This CDR3 has 14 amino acids. CDR3 coding DNA: TGCGCCAGCAGCGCCAGCGTTGGCACCGGGGAGCTGTTTTTT. Its translation: CASSASVGTGELFF.

The chain employs TRBV30 and TRBJ2-5; D remains ambiguous. CDR1 is GTSNPN, CDR2 SVGIG, per germline (reference sequence). This CDR3 contains 13 residues. The V end was cut by 1 base, the J end by 5 bases, with 11 bases between. The CDR3 reads CAWSGIVGETQYF. CDR3 nucleotides: TGTGCCTGGAGTGGTATAGTCGGGGAGACCCAGTACTTC.

This clonotype was picked up many times. The J gene is TRBJ1-1, the V gene TRBV4-3; D call uncertain. The V and J ends lost 0 bases and 0 bases respectively, with 5 bases between them. The germline V gene has CDR1 LGHNA and CDR2 YSLEER. The CDR3 is 14 amino acids. The DNA of the CDR3 is TGCGCCAGCAGCCAAGATCCGGTGAACACTGAAGCTTTCTTT. Translation gives CASSQDPVNTEAFF.

This clonotype was seen at least ten times. The chain couples TRBV5-6 to TRBJ1-4; D possibly corresponds to TRBD1 (5 bases). Germline lookup yields CDR1 SGHDT and CDR2 YYEEEE. The V end lost 4 bases, the J end lost 0 bases, and 7 bases lay between the germline ends. The CDR3 sequence is 14 residues long. CDR3 nucleotides: TGTGCCAGCAGCCAAGGGGCAACTAATGAAAAACTGTTTTTT. Amino acids: CASSQGATNEKLFF. Full variable domain (missing parts from reference TRBV5-6 and TRBJ1-4): DAGVTQSPTHLIKTRGQQVTLRCSPKSGHDTVSWYQQALGQGPQFIFQYYEEEERQRGNFPDRFSGHQFPNYSSELNVNALLLGDSALYLCASSQGATNEKLFFGSGTQLSVL.

This clonotype was detected ten times or more. This chain uses TRBV27 with TRBJ2-3; 11 bases are shared with TRBD2. V trimming: 2 bases; J trimming: 4 bases; junction bases outside the gene matches: 5. CDR1 and CDR2 from the germline V gene are MNHEY and SMNVEV (reference sequence). This CDR3 spans 16 amino acids. The CDR3 region is CASSLIASGRSDTQYF. CDR3 DNA: TGTGCCAGCAGTTTAATAGCTAGCGGGAGGTCAGATACGCAGTATTTT.

The chain links TRBV6-2 or TRBV6-3 to TRBJ1-1; D remains unclear. Trimming shortened V by 7 bases and J by 4 bases, and 16 bases separated the two germline ends. The CDR3 spans 14 residues. The germline gives CDR1 MNHEY, CDR2 SVGEGT. The CDR3 bases are TGTGCCAGCAAAGATTCTCCCACGGGCACTGAAGCTTTCTTT. It specifies CASKDSPTGTEAFF.

This clonotype was observed a handful of times. The chain couples TRBV5-1 to TRBJ1-2; 7 nucleotides agree with TRBD1. Trimming removed 0 bases from V and 3 bases from J; junction bases left unmatched: 2. The germline V gene encodes CDR1 SGHRS and CDR2 YFSETQ. The CDR3 is 14 amino acids. The CDR3 protein is CASSLEGADYGYTF. Here the CDR3 DNA reads TGCGCCAGCAGCTTGGAGGGGGCCGACTATGGCTACACCTTC.

This clonotype was seen a handful of times. The rearrangement uses TRBV20-1 and TRBJ1-5, with a possible D match to TRBD1 (5 bases). Germline lookup yields CDR1 DFQATT and CDR2 SNEGSKA (reference sequence). CDR3 size: 14 residues. Trimming took off 1 base at V and 0 bases at J, with 7 bases between the two ends. The CDR3 nucleotides are TGCAGTGCTAGAGGGGGGATTAGCAATCAGCCCCAGCATTTT. As protein: CSARGGISNQPQHF.

In its sample, this clonotype was seen many times. The CDR3 coding sequence is TGCGCCAGCAGCTCCCCTTCAACTGAGCAGTTCTTC. Its translation is CASSSPSTEQFF. The gene calls are TRBV5-1 and TRBJ2-1; D gene uncertain. This CDR3 contains 12 residues. The V end was cut by 3 bases, the J end by 9 bases, with 10 bases between. CDR1 is SGHRS, CDR2 YFSETQ, per germline.